This T cell receptor (beta chain) was identified in a study of beta chain features in type 1 diabetes (dated by TCRdb to 2017 to 2018). About the investigation overall: Mean age, gender distribution, total cell number and subset yield did not differ between patients and healthy donors. Across all samples, some 100,000,000 sorted cells were examined, and cell number per subset correlated strongly with RNA yield. Regulatory and stem cell-like memory subsets were isolated from only 8 patients and roughly eight healthy donors, whereas naive and central memory subsets came from all 30 or so donors. The study compared TCRB repertoires of sorted circulating CD4+ T cell subsets between recently diagnosed type 1 diabetes patients and matched healthy donors. Study-wide conclusions, independent of this receptor: Shorter templates might be favored by PCR, yet because patient and control samples were amplified and corrected together, any such skew would affect both groups equally. The naive, central memory and regulatory TCRB repertoires appeared to resemble one another more closely among patients than among healthy donors. Patients with type 1 diabetes made fewer insertions and deleted more nucleotides at VDJ recombination sites, implying thymic rearrangement abnormalities. Type 1 diabetes patients showed a moderate but significant shortening of TCRB CDR3 length in all four CD4+ subsets. Because the HLA sub-analyses included only small numbers of individuals, any influence of HLA type on TCRB rearrangement was left unresolved. Because cDNA was sequenced instead of genomic DNA, highly expressing activated cells could be over-represented, though the groups showed no difference in activation or CD3 levels.

The High Capacity cDNA Reverse Transcription Kit was used to reverse transcribe all of the isolated RNA, meaning that expressed TCRB transcripts were what got sequenced. Naive, central memory and regulatory T cell samples underwent deep immunoSEQ sequencing, averaging about 3.5 million total reads per sample. Sorted cells were lysed in RLT buffer, and RNA was extracted using DNase-treated RNeasy Micro or Mini kits according to cell number. Each cell subset was processed separately to prevent cross-contamination, with patient and healthy donor samples processed together. Using the immunoSEQ multiplex PCR, TCRB sequences were amplified from cDNA into 87-bp fragments spanning the CDR3 region. Sequencing of the amplicons was performed on the Illumina HiSeq platform. On the authors' methods: PCR bias was computationally corrected using synthetic template baselines, reads within Hamming distance 2 were collapsed, and singletons that could not be merged were discarded. Reads were aligned against IMGT so that V, D and J genes, CDR3 length and insertions or deletions at six rearrangement sites could be assigned. Within each subset, clonotype counts were normalized to sorted cell number, after which true diversity and Gini coefficients were computed with the tcR R package. Repertoire sharing was quantified using the overlap coefficient calculated on TCRB nucleotide sequences. Out-of-frame TCRB sequences from naive cells were analyzed as a proxy for the pre-selection repertoire. TCRdb provides this immuneACCESS table in a form limited to in-frame rearrangements. Some clones are lacking; in checked studies, under half of them reflect an unresolved V gene, and why the rest are absent is not known. V and J calls and clone size are given by that table; D and trimming were obtained from the DNA. The table for this sample lists about half a million clones; approximately 30% of them were counted only once. About 0.065% of the sample goes to the ten largest clones.

A single peripheral blood draw of around 0.11 L on average was collected from each donor into heparinised tubes. Naive, central memory, regulatory and stem cell-like memory CD4+ T cells were sorted on a BD FACSAria II using a panel including CD45RO, CCR7, CD25, CD127, CD95 and CD27. Every sorted population had a purity above 95%. PBMCs were separated immediately by Lymphoprep density gradient centrifugation and were stained directly, without being cultured. To minimize batch effects, samples were stained and sorted in pairs, one healthy donor with one patient per experiment. Concerning this clone itself: Its antigen remains unidentified. One base away there is no much larger clone; base qualities are not given.

Taken from cysteine to phenylalanine, the CDR3 has 13 residues. Solely the CDR3 DNA is kept, with 39 bases framed from the first base. Deletion took 5 bases off V and 1 base off J, with a span of 9 bases between the germline ends. Per the germline V gene (reference sequence), GTSNPN is the CDR1 and SVGIG is the CDR2. Source material: naive CD4+ T cells from blood. The cell subset or site label on this specimen signifies: true naive CD4+ T cells. This sequence was found in a man aged 18 to 30 in good health. The sequence joins TRBV30 to TRBJ2-1, with TRBD2 as a weak D call on 7 bases. The CDR3 corresponds to CAWEGGSYNEQFF. The bases read TGTGCCTGGGAGGGGGGGTCCTACAATGAGCAGTTCTTC.